A single sample gave rise to the 9 T cell receptor beta chains below, sequenced in a study of cytomegalovirus exposure and HLA in healthy donors. Amplification used 60 Vbeta primers and 13 Jbeta primers. The repertoire was sequenced with immunoSEQ multiplex PCR; TCRdb's copy has only in-frame clones and lacks some. The table shows more than 150,000 clones, with approximately 85% occurring only once. Sample: PBMCs. Receptors were obtained from a young man in good health and CMV-seropositive.

This rearrangement joins TRBV2 to TRBJ1-1, with D hard to call. Germline assignment: CDR1 SNHLY and CDR2 FYNNEI. The length of the CDR3 is 13 residues. V was pared by 10 bases and J by 1 base, with 13 bases between. The CDR3, as DNA: TGTGCCATACAATGGGCCGCGAACACTGAAGCTTTCTTT. It codes for CAIQWAANTEAFF.

For the CDR3, the DNA is TGTGCCAGCAGCTACGTTAGCGGGGGGTCCTCCTACGAGCAGTACTTC. The encoded protein is CASSYVSGGSSYEQYF. This rearrangement joins TRBV7-9 to TRBJ2-7, with TRBD2 matching 10 bases. The CDR3 runs to 16 residues. J gave up 0 bases and V 4 bases, and 6 bases lay outside the gene matches. From germline, CDR1 is SEHNR and CDR2 FQNEAQ (reference sequence). Together with reference TRBV7-9 and TRBJ2-7, the CDR3 gives the full variable domain: DTGVSQNPRHKITKRGQNVTFRCDPISEHNRLYWYRQTLGQGPEFLTYFQNEAQLEKSRLLSDRFSAERPKGSFSTLEIQRTEQGDSAMYLCASSYVSGGSSYEQYFGPGTRLTVT.

The chain uses TRBV9 and TRBJ2-1, with 8 positions matching TRBD2. This CDR3 is built from 16 residues. The germline gives CDR1 SGDLS, CDR2 YYNGEE. Unmatched junction bases numbered 7, after V lost 3 bases and J lost 2 bases. CDR3 protein: CASSANPGGAYNEQFF. The CDR3 bases are TGTGCCAGCAGCGCCAACCCCGGGGGGGCCTACAATGAGCAGTTCTTC.

This clone appeared once. The V call is TRBV9, the J call TRBJ2-3; 7 bases agree with TRBD2. The V and J ends lost 3 bases and 2 bases, in that order; junction bases with no gene match: 6. The CDR3 runs 15 residues. CDR1 and CDR2 from the germline V gene are SGDLS and YYNGEE. In DNA, the CDR3 is TGTGCCAGCAGCGGACTAGCTCTCAACACAGATACGCAGTATTTT. This sequence encodes CASSGLALNTDTQYF.

V usage is TRBV10-3 and J usage is TRBJ2-7; D may be TRBD1 (6 bases). The germline CDR1 and CDR2 sequences are ENHRY and SYGVKD. The CDR3 covers 16 residues. Trimming shortened V by 3 bases and J by 2 bases, and 17 bases separated the two germline ends. The CDR3, as DNA: TGTGCCATCAGTGACACGACAGGACAAACGACCTACGAGCAGTACTTC. It translates to CAISDTTGQTTYEQYF.

The CDR3 sequence: CASSLTGTSEETQYF. CDR3 bases: TGTGCCAGCAGCCTAACCGGGACATCAGAAGAGACCCAGTACTTC. This sequence joins TRBV11-1 and TRBJ2-5, with D possibly being TRBD1 (6 bases). The CDR3 is 15 amino acids. CDR1 is SGHAT and CDR2 is FQDESV in the germline V gene (reference sequence). V was cut by 5 bases and J by 3 bases, with 16 bases left in between.

The chain employs TRBV7-8 and TRBJ2-7; D might be TRBD2 (6 bases). Germline assignment: CDR1 SGHVS and CDR2 FQNEAQ. CDR3 length equals 15 residues. V lost 1 base, J lost 2 bases, and 12 bases lay in between. The CDR3 sequence: CASSLGGEGTYEQYF. The CDR3 DNA reads as TGTGCCAGCAGCTTAGGGGGGGAAGGGACCTACGAGCAGTACTTC.

The chain has TRBV7-9 and TRBJ2-3; TRBD2 aligns across 8 bases. Germline V gene sequence: CDR1 SEHNR, CDR2 FQNEAQ (reference sequence). Trimming at V came to 8 bases and at J to 2 bases, leaving 9 bases not matched to a gene. The CDR3 is 15 residues long. The DNA for the CDR3 is TGTGCCAGCTCACGGGGGGGGGAGGTCACAGATACGCAGTATTTT. This sequence encodes CASSRGGEVTDTQYF.

The chain is built from TRBV5-4 and TRBJ1-1; no definite D call. CDR3 size: 12 residues. Germline CDR1 and CDR2: SGHNT and YYREEE (reference sequence). Trimming removed 4 bases from V and 6 bases from J, with 10 bases in between. The chain's CDR3 is CASSQGGAEAFF. The CDR3 nucleotides read TGTGCCAGCAGCCAAGGAGGCGCTGAAGCTTTCTTT.